This T cell receptor (beta chain) came from a study of T cells expressing NK-cell markers (dated by TCRdb to 2020 to 2022). Study-wide context: About 8 donors provided sorted CD3+CD56+NKG2C+, CD3+CD56+NKG2C- and CD3+CD56-NKG2C+ T-cell subsets, whose TCR beta-chain repertoires were profiled. Of the eight sequenced donors, seven were found to be HCMV-seropositive and one was found to be HCMV-seronegative. All eight donors whose samples were sequenced were randomly selected healthy volunteers, three of them men and five women. The libraries were sequenced on Illumina HiSeq 2000/2500, MiSeq or NextSeq, producing 2 x 150 bp reads. Paper-wide results and their limitations: For several donors, the dominant CD3+CD56+NKG2C+ clonotypes were among the top 10 CD8+ clonotypes and accounted for roughly 1.0-8% of CD8+ T cells. Those dominant clonotypes were again the most abundant among CD3+CD56-NKG2C+ cells in four donors, at about 28.3-65%. Whether the expanded NKG2C-expressing T cell clones were specific for HCMV antigens was left unclear.

CDR1 and CDR2 are read off the germline V gene as MNHEY and SVGAGI. Spanning cysteine to phenylalanine, the CDR3 consists of 14 amino acids. DNA was not recorded. A commercial ELISA kit detecting HCMV-specific IgG in serum was used to determine HCMV serostatus. Ficoll density gradient centrifugation was used to isolate peripheral blood mononuclear cells from blood. For this clonotype: Its antigen remains unidentified.

Instrument on record: Illumina HiSeq 2000. The TCR beta cDNA libraries were made using 5'RACE template switching, a step that added both a universal primer site and unique molecular identifiers. cDNA synthesis was primed from the TCR beta constant segment, followed by two successive PCR amplification steps. For the original study's pipeline: MIGEC was used to demultiplex reads and group the reads by UMI, and MiTCR was used to assemble and quantify clonotypes. To exclude erroneous sequences, any TCR cDNA sequence not supported by at least two reads was discarded. Downstream repertoire analysis used the tcR package, and clonotypes were matched across fractions by CDR3 nucleotide sequence plus V segment. Antigen specificity was annotated against VDJdb with VDJmatch, allowing one amino acid substitution in CDR3. TCRdb reprocessed the raw reads; every CDR3 protein sequence is a single record, and DNA is not supplied. TCRdb's processing, not the study's, gives the V and J calls here. The table of this sample itemizes approximately 150,000 distinct CDR3 sequences. The ten most abundant clones make up roughly 12% of the sample.

The TCR sequence derives from a man aged 18 to 30 in good health. Donor details come from another sample of the same person, matched by shared clones. Sequenced sample: blood T cells: a sorted CD56 or NKG2C T cell subset, CD4+ or CD8+ T cells, or bulk PBMC T cells (not recorded which). The sequence links TRBV6-5 to TRBJ2-7; absent DNA, TCRdb's TRBD1 call cannot be checked. The CDR3 protein is CASSYKGQGNEQYF.